One and the same sample provided the 8 T cell receptor beta chains below, sequenced in a study of graft-versus-host responses after intestinal transplantation. Stimulators, around 200,000 irradiated and violet-dye-labeled cells, were plated with around 200,000 CFSE-labeled responder cells. Measured with immunoSEQ multiplex PCR; TCRdb has only the in-frame clones, and not every one. The sample contains tens of thousands of clones, 33% of which appear only once. The sample here was alloreactive CD8+ T cells from a mixed lymphocyte reaction culture, taken before intestinal transplant. Stated subset: CFSE-low proliferating T cells sorted from roughly six-day pre-transplant mixed lymphocyte reaction (GvH or HvG direction). The receptors here all came from a human patient who received an intestinal transplant.

This chain uses TRBV6-1 with TRBJ2-7; unclear D gene. V lost 6 bases, J lost 2 bases, and 14 bases lay in between. This CDR3 is 14 amino acids long. The V gene's germline CDR1 is MNHNS and CDR2 SASEGT. Here the CDR3 DNA reads TGTGCCAGCAGCGTCTCCGGCCCTACCTACGAGCAGTACTTC. Amino acid sequence: CASSVSGPTYEQYF.

This clone has just a few counts. The J gene is TRBJ2-5, the V gene TRBV7-9; 7 bases are a match to TRBD1. The J segment lost 3 bases and the V segment lost 7 bases, leaving 8 bases of the junction unmatched. CDR1 and CDR2 from the germline V gene are SEHNR and FQNEAQ (reference sequence). This CDR3 is built from 14 residues. The CDR3 DNA sequence: TGTGCCAGCACCGGCCCCGGGACAGAAGAGACCCAGTACTTC. Translation gives CASTGPGTEETQYF.

This chain links TRBV13 with TRBJ2-4, with 8 bases aligning to TRBD2. V dropped 5 bases and J dropped 3; count of bases not matched to a gene: 6. This CDR3 comprises 15 residues. Germline values: CDR1 PRHDT, CDR2 FYEKMQ (reference sequence). The CDR3 loop reads CASSPPGGGKNIQYF. CDR3 coding DNA: TGTGCCAGCAGCCCTCCCGGGGGGGGCAAAAACATTCAGTACTTC. The whole variable domain, remainder taken from reference TRBV13 and TRBJ2-4, is AAGVIQSPRHLIKEKRETATLKCYPIPRHDTVYWYQQGPGQDPQFLISFYEKMQSDKGSIPDRFSAQQFSDYHSELNMSSLELGDSALYFCASSPPGGGKNIQYFGAGTRLSVL.

The chain uses TRBV27 and TRBJ1-4; D call uncertain. Trimming removed 4 bases at V and 6 bases at J, with 12 bases between. Germline values: CDR1 MNHEY, CDR2 SMNVEV (reference sequence). The CDR3 runs 14 residues. The CDR3 nucleotides read TGTGCCAGCAGTTACGGTGTGGGCGATGAAAAACTGTTTTTT. Translating it yields CASSYGVGDEKLFF.

V usage is TRBV27 and J usage is TRBJ2-1; D is uncertain. V was clipped by 3 bases and J by 4 bases, with 16 bases between them. The CDR3 length is 16 residues. In germline, CDR1 is MNHEY, CDR2 SMNVEV (reference sequence). CDR3: CASSFSGHWAYNEQFF. In DNA form, the CDR3 reads TGTGCCAGCAGTTTTTCGGGTCACTGGGCTTACAATGAGCAGTTCTTC.

The V call is TRBV7-9, the J call TRBJ2-7; unclear D gene. The CDR3 totals 11 residues. Germline CDR1 SEHNR, CDR2 FQNEAQ (reference sequence). Trimming stripped 4 bases from V and 7 bases from J, with 8 bases between. DNA for the CDR3: TGTGCCAGCAGCTCCAAGGAAGAGCAGTACTTC. Its translation is CASSSKEEQYF.

For this clone: Germline and junction disagree at one end, which may indicate a read error. V is TRBV4-3 and J is TRBJ1-1; TRBD1 might be the D (5 bases). CDR1 LGHNA and CDR2 YSLEER come from the germline V gene. CDR3 length equals 14 residues. In DNA form, the CDR3 reads TGCGCCAGCACCCAAGGTCAGGGTTTAACTGAAGCTTTCTTT. It codes for CASTQGQGLTEAFF.

This clone was counted a few times. This sequence joins TRBV6-1 and TRBJ1-5; D is undetermined. Germline CDR1 and CDR2: MNHNS and SASEGT. The CDR3 contains 14 residues. V was trimmed by 5 bases and J by 2 bases, leaving 10 bases between them. CDR3: CASSPVVGNQPQHF. The DNA for the CDR3 is TGTGCCAGCAGTCCGGTTGTCGGCAATCAGCCCCAGCATTTT.